The 8 T cell receptor beta chains given below trace back to one sample, sequenced in a study of read filtering for tumor transcriptome and immune sequencing. This library used roughly 430 ng RNA and molecular barcoded adaptors spanning alpha/delta and beta/gamma chains. TCRdb itself ran the reads through MiXCR, one entry per CDR3 protein. Found here are 50,000 to 65,000 distinct CDR3 sequences, roughly 19% of them singletons; the top ten hold over 12%. What was sequenced was a population of CD138-negative cells sorted from bone marrow. These receptors came from a donor at least 40 years old with multiple myeloma.

J is TRBJ2-3 and V is TRBV20-1; 8 bases are a match to TRBD1. The CDR3 spans 15 residues. Per germline, CDR1 DFQATT and CDR2 SNEGSKA (reference sequence). J gave up 2 bases and V 3 bases, and 7 bases lay outside the gene matches. The CDR3 here is CSARSDRGLTDTQYF. The CDR3 DNA sequence: TGCAGTGCTAGGTCCGACAGGGGACTCACAGATACGCAGTATTTT.

This clonotype appeared many times. This sequence joins TRBV20-1 and TRBJ1-2; TRBD1 is a possible D gene (5 bases). Germline lookup yields CDR1 DFQATT and CDR2 SNEGSKA (reference sequence). The CDR3 sequence is 13 residues long. CDR3 amino acids: CSVRAGSSYGYTF. The CDR3 DNA reads TGCAGCGTCCGGGCAGGGAGTAGCTATGGCTACACCTTC.

The J gene is TRBJ2-6, the V gene TRBV27, with 8 bases fitting TRBD2. J lost 2 bases, V lost 2 bases, and 8 bases had no gene match. This CDR3 contains 18 residues. Germline CDR1 and CDR2: MNHEY and SMNVEV (reference sequence). The CDR3 DNA reads TGTGCCAGCAGTTTAGGGTTGGTCGGGAGGGCTGGGGCCAACGTCCTGACTTTC. Translating it yields CASSLGLVGRAGANVLTF.

Regarding this clonotype: A much more abundant neighbour one base away suggests this may be a read error. The chain carries TRBV2 and TRBJ1-1, with 7 nucleotides matching TRBD1. This CDR3 has 16 residues. CDR1 and CDR2 from the germline V gene are SNHLY and FYNNEI. The CDR3 reads CASSFLSSDRTTVAFF. CDR3 in DNA: TGTGCCAGCAGCTTCCTTTCGTCGGACAGGACCACTGTAGCTTTCTTT. The whole variable domain, remainder taken from reference TRBV2 and TRBJ1-1, is EPEVTQTPSHQVTQMGQEVILRCVPISNHLYFYWYRQILGQKVEFLVSFYNNEISEKSEIFDDQFSVERPDGSNFTLKIRSTKLEDSAMYFCASSFLSSDRTTVAFFGQGTRLTVV.

Worth noting for this clonotype: Compared with germline, one end of the junction differs, possibly owing to a read error. The chain carries TRBV5-1 and TRBJ2-1, with a weak D call TRBD2 (6 bases). CDR1 and CDR2 (germline): SGHRS, YFSETQ. The CDR3 consists of 14 residues. The DNA of the CDR3 is TGCGCCACCCGGCCCATTACTGGGAGGAATGATCAGTTCTTC. It translates to CATRPITGRNDQFF. The variable domain in full, with the rest retrieved from reference TRBV5-1 and TRBJ2-1, is KAGVTQTPRYLIKTRGQQVTLSCSPISGHRSVSWYQQTPGQGLQFLFEYFSETQRNKGNFPGRFSGRQFSNSRSEMNVSTLELGDSALYLCATRPITGRNDQFFGPGTRLTVL.

There are many counts of this clonotype. This chain links TRBV7-2 with TRBJ1-4, with D possibly being TRBD1 (6 bases). Germline assignment: CDR1 SGHTA and CDR2 FQGNSA. CDR3 size: 15 residues. Between the trimmed V and J ends, which lost 8 bases and 7 bases, there was a span of 20 bases. CDR3: CASSPEGRGGEKLFF. DNA for the CDR3: TGTGCCAGCTCCCCCGAGGGCAGGGGTGGTGAAAAACTGTTTTTT. Using reference TRBV7-2 and TRBJ1-4 for the parts outside the CDR3, the full variable domain is GAGVSQSPSNKVTEKGKDVELRCDPISGHTALYWYRQSLGQGLEFLIYFQGNSAPDKSGLPSDRFSAERTGGSVSTLTIQRTQQEDSAVYLCASSPEGRGGEKLFFGSGTQLSVL.

This clonotype has at least ten counts. The chain has TRBV7-9 and TRBJ1-5; D unresolved. Germline V gene lookup returns CDR1 SEHNR and CDR2 FQNEAQ (reference sequence). Trimming removed 4 bases from V and 3 bases from J, with 13 bases in between. This CDR3 is 15 amino acids long. This chain's CDR3 is CASSSSFLFNQPQHF. The CDR3 DNA is TGTGCCAGCAGCTCCTCCTTCCTGTTCAATCAGCCCCAGCATTTT.

This clonotype was observed many times. The chain recombines TRBV7-2 with TRBJ2-5; 7 nucleotides line up with TRBD2. Germline CDR1 SGHTA, CDR2 FQGNSA. After removal of 8 bases from V and 2 bases from J, the junction contained 8 bases not matched to a gene. The CDR3 is 14 residues long. The CDR3 DNA reads TGTGCCAGCGGGACGGGACTAAATCAAGAGACCCAGTACTTC. Translation gives CASGTGLNQETQYF.